The rows below give T cell receptor beta chains drawn from one sample of a study of cytomegalovirus exposure and HLA in healthy donors. Produced via immunoSEQ multiplex PCR; TCRdb's table is partial and in-frame only. Of some 100,000 clones in the sample, roughly 63% were seen once. Sequenced material: PBMCs. The receptors originated from a woman aged 70-85 years in good health and CMV-seropositive. CDR3s include the opening cysteine and the closing phenylalanine or tryptophan. The D gene is left open where the match is weak. The size entry is marked missing in some rows and otherwise reads once, few, many or a size class.

v_gene	j_gene	abundance	len	d_gene	CDR3nt	CDR3aa
TRBV5-1	TRBJ2-3	.	15	TRBD2	TGCGCCAGCCTCGGGGTAGCGGGGGTGGAAGATACGCAGTATTTT	CASLGVAGVEDTQYF
TRBV6-5	TRBJ1-1	.	15	TRBD1	TGTGCCAGCAGTTACGCGACAGGGGGGAGCACTGAAGCTTTCTTT	CASSYATGGSTEAFF
TRBV29-1	TRBJ1-3	.	13	.	TGCAGCGTCTCCAGGGGTTCTGGAAACACCATATATTTT	CSVSRGSGNTIYF
TRBV6-6	TRBJ1-2	.	15	.	TGTGCCAGCAGTTACTCGAAGTCAGGGGACTATGGCTACACCTTC	CASSYSKSGDYGYTF
TRBV29-1	TRBJ2-1	.	14	TRBD1	TGCAGCGTTAATTCCGGGACAGCCTACAATGAGCAGTTCTTC	CSVNSGTAYNEQFF
TRBV5-1	TRBJ1-1	.	14	TRBD1	TGCGCCAGCAGCTCACAGGGGGCTAACACTGAAGCTTTCTTT	CASSSQGANTEAFF
TRBV7-2	TRBJ2-7	.	15	TRBD2	TGTGCCAGCAGCTTAGGCGGGGGTTATACCTACGAGCAGTACTTC	CASSLGGGYTYEQYF
TRBV5-4	TRBJ2-1	.	17	.	TGTGCCAGCAGCCTAGGTGTCGGGGGAAGCTCCTACAATGAGCAGTTCTTC	CASSLGVGGSSYNEQFF
TRBV6-6	TRBJ1-1	.	14	TRBD1	TGTGCCAGCAGCATACAGGGGAGTAACACTGAAGCTTTCTTT	CASSIQGSNTEAFF
TRBV29-1	TRBJ2-3	.	12	.	TGCAGCGTTATCAGGGGCACAGATACGCAGTATTTT	CSVIRGTDTQYF
TRBV21-1	TRBJ1-5	.	16	.	TGTGCCAGCAGCAAAGCGGGAGGACAGGTCAATCAGCCCCAGCATTTT	CASSKAGGQVNQPQHF
TRBV30	TRBJ1-5	.	13	.	TGTGCCTGGAGTGCCCAGATCAATCAGCCCCAGCATTTT	CAWSAQINQPQHF
TRBV7-2	TRBJ2-7	.	15	TRBD1	TGTGCCAGCAGCTTAGCAGGACAGGACCTCTACGAGCAGTACTTC	CASSLAGQDLYEQYF
TRBV7-9	TRBJ2-1	.	11	TRBD2	TGTGCCAGCAGTCTCGGACTAGGAAAGTTCTTC	CASSLGLGKFF
TRBV5-1	TRBJ2-7	.	15	TRBD1	TGCGCCAGCAGCTTGGGACAGGGTGCAACCTACGAGCAGTACTTC	CASSLGQGATYEQYF
TRBV19	TRBJ1-2	.	16	TRBD1	TGTGCCAGTAGTCCCCGCGGGGACAGTAACAACTATGGCTACACCTTC	CASSPRGDSNNYGYTF
TRBV5-1	TRBJ1-1	.	18	TRBD1	TGCGCCAGCAGCTGGCGGGACAGCGAAGTTATTGAGAACACTGAAGCTTTCTTT	CASSWRDSEVIENTEAFF
TRBV15	TRBJ1-5	few	12	.	TGTGCCACCAGCAGGACTCAGGGGCCCCAGCATTTT	CATSRTQGPQHF